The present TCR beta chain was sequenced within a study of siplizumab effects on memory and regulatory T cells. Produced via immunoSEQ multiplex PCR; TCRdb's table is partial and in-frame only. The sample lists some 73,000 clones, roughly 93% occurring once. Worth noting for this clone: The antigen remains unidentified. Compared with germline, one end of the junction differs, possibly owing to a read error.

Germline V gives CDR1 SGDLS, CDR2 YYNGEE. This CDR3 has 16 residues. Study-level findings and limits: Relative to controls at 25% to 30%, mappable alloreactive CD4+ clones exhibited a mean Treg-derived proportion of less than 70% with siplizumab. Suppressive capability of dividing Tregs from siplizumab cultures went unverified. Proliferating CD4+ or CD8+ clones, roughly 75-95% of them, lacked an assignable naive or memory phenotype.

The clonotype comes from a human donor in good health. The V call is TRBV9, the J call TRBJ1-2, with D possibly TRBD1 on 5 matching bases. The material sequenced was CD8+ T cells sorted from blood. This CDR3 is CASSVEPLITGLPEKF. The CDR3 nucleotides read TGTGCCAGCAGCGTAGAACCCCTCATAACAGGACTTCCGGAGAAGTTC.